This T cell receptor (beta chain) was found in a study of blood T cells in healthy people across ages. The germline gives CDR1 SGHVT, CDR2 SQSDAQ. CDR3 length: 15 residues. Deletions cut 5 bases from V and 8 bases from J, with 18 bases between. Points from the study as a whole: Unsorted PBMC input precluded a conclusive naive versus antigen-experienced comparison.

Next came a second PCR, run for roughly 6 to 11 cycles, which used a sample-barcoded 5' primer along with a J-beta primer mix. TCRdb independently ran MiXCR on the 5' RACE reads; one entry per CDR3 protein. The sample carries fewer than 800,000 distinct CDR3 sequences, approximately 49% recorded once. Of note for this clonotype: What it recognizes is unknown.

The chain joins TRBV7-4 to TRBJ1-4; possible D gene TRBD1, 5 bases. This TCR was recovered from an older woman in good health. The sample comprised blood. The CDR3 coding sequence is TGTGCCAGCAGCCCCCCCTTTTGGGGCAAGGAAAAACTGTTTTTT. It translates to CASSPPFWGKEKLFF. Combining the CDR3 with reference TRBV7-4 and TRBJ1-4 gives the whole variable domain GAGVSQSPRYKVAKRGRDVALRCDSISGHVTLYWYRQTLGQGSEVLTYSQSDAQRDKSGRPSGRFSAERPERSVSTLKIQRTEQGDSAVYLCASSPPFWGKEKLFFGSGTQLSVL.